The entry below describes one T cell receptor beta chain. This sample stems from a study of blood T cell repertoires in COVID-19. Study details: Sample material is recorded as cDNA or gDNA derived from T cells, B-cell-depleted T cells, or PBMCs.

In the original analysis: Estimates of nucleated cell counts were drawn from the amplification of reference gene primers. Clones were sequenced by immunoSEQ multiplex PCR, and TCRdb holds only the in-frame ones, with some missing. V and J calls and clone size are given by that table; D and trimming were obtained from the DNA. The sample shows 40,000 to 50,000 clones, over 75% of them seen only once. The sequencing input was peripheral blood. This TCR was sampled from a man in his sixties or seventies with acute or convalescent COVID-19.

For the CDR3, the DNA is TGTGCCAGCAGTGGAATCACGGGTCCTCCCTACGAGCAGTACTTC. Its protein product is CASSGITGPPYEQYF. This chain links TRBV6-2 or TRBV6-3 with TRBJ2-7; no clear D. Germline V gene data show CDR1 as MNHEY and CDR2 as SVGEGT. The CDR3 totals 15 residues. The germline V and J ends were trimmed by 5 bases and 2 bases, with 16 bases remaining between them.